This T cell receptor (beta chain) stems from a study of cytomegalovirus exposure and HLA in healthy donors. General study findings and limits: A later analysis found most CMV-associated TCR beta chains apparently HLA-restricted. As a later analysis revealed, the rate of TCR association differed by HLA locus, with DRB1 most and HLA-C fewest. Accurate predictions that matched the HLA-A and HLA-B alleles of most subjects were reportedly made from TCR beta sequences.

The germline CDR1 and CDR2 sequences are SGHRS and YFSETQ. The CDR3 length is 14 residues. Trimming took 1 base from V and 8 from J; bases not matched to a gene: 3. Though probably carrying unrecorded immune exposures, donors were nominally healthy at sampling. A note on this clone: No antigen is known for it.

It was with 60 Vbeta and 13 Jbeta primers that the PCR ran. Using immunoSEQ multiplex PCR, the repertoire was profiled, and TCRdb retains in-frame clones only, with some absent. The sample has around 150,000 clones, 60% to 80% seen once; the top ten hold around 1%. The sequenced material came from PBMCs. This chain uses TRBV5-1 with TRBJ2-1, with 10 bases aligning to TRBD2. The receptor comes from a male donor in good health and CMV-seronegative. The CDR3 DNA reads TGCGCCAGCAGCTTGAGCGGGGGGGCTGATGAGCAGTTCTTC. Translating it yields CASSLSGGADEQFF.